This paragraph covers one T cell receptor beta chain sequence. The data are from a study of cytomegalovirus exposure and HLA in healthy donors. Clones were sequenced by immunoSEQ multiplex PCR, and TCRdb holds only the in-frame ones, with some missing. The top ten hold 1.4% of the sample, which has some 170,000 clones, approximately 87% seen once. V shed 5 bases and J 0 bases; nucleotides not matched to a gene: 10. The CDR3 is 16 amino acids. Germline V gives CDR1 SGHRS, CDR2 YFSETQ. The source material was PBMCs. The clonotype was recovered from a woman in her twenties or thirties in good health and CMV-seronegative. This chain uses TRBV5-1 with TRBJ2-7; 8 positions agree with TRBD2. The CDR3: CASRYLSGGRSYEQYF. CDR3 DNA sequence: TGCGCCAGCAGATACCTGAGCGGGGGCCGCTCCTACGAGCAGTACTTC. The full variable domain, completed using reference TRBV5-1 and TRBJ2-7, is KAGVTQTPRYLIKTRGQQVTLSCSPISGHRSVSWYQQTPGQGLQFLFEYFSETQRNKGNFPGRFSGRQFSNSRSEMNVSTLELGDSALYLCASRYLSGGRSYEQYFGPGTRLTVT.